This T cell receptor (beta chain) was recovered during a study of cytomegalovirus exposure and HLA in healthy donors. Donors had nominal health at sampling but likely had unrecorded immune exposures. For this clone: Its matching antigen is unknown.

V lost 2 bases to trimming and J lost 3 bases, with 10 bases between them. This CDR3 spans 14 amino acids. Germline V CDR1 and CDR2: MNHEY, SMNVEV (reference sequence). Study-level findings and limits: For most subjects, TCR beta sequences were reported to predict HLA-A and HLA-B alleles with accuracy.

In the PCR, 60 Vbeta and 13 Jbeta primers were used. The assay was immunoSEQ multiplex PCR, and TCRdb's table has in-frame clones only and misses some. This sample has approximately 170,000 clones, with roughly four fifths found just once. The source is a woman in her 30s in good health and CMV-seropositive. V usage is TRBV27 and J usage is TRBJ1-1; tentative D call: TRBD1 (5 bases). The sequenced sample was PBMCs. The CDR3 DNA sequence: TGTGCCAGCAGTTTAGTAGGGGCGGACACTGAAGCTTTCTTT. This gives the protein CASSLVGADTEAFF.